Included here is one T cell receptor beta chain sequence, with context. As yet, its antigen is unknown. The TCR beta profiling, which covered VDJ combination and CDR3 sequence, was carried out using genomic DNA as the template. TCRdb re-analysed the reads in MiXCR, keeping a single row per CDR3 protein. The sample consists of approximately 150,000 distinct CDR3 sequences, 65% to 75% of them appearing once. Patients who underwent sequencing had shown CD8+CD57+ cell expansion by flow cytometry. There was no therapy given to any patient before the blood sampling took place. This entry is derived from a study of CD8+CD57+ T cells in acquired aplastic anemia. For the study at large: The DNA of sorted CD4+ and CD8+ cells averaged approximately 3.3 ug.

Germline V gene sequence: CDR1 LNHDA, CDR2 SQIVND (reference sequence). V lost 5 bases to trimming and J lost 2 bases; unmatched junction nucleotides: 5. CDR3 length: 15 residues. General study results and limits: Common to patients and controls were around 30 CD8+ CDR3 sequences.

The sequenced material came from sorted CD4+, CD8+, or CD8+CD57+ T cells (not recorded which) from PBMCs. The clonotype comes from a human donor with aplastic anemia. The J gene is TRBJ2-3, the V gene TRBV19; TRBD2 matches at 9 bases. This CDR3 reads CASSGGLAYTDTQYF. The DNA of the CDR3 is TGTGCCAGTAGTGGAGGACTAGCGTACACAGATACGCAGTATTTT.